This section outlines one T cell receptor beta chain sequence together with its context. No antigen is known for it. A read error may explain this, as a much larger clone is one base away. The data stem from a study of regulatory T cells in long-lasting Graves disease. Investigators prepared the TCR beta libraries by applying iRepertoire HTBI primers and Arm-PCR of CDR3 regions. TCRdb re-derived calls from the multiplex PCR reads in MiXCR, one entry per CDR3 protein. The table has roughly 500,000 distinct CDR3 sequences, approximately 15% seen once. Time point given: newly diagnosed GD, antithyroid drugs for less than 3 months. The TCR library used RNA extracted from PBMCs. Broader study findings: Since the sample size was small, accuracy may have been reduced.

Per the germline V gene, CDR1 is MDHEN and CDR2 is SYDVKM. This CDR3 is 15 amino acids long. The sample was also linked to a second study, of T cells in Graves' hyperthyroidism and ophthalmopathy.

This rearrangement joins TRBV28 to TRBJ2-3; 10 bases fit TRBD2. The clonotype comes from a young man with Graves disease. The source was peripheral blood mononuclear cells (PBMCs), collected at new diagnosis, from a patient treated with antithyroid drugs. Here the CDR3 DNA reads TGTGCCAACAGTTTCGCCCCTAGCGGGGGCGATACGCAGTATTTT. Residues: CANSFAPSGGDTQYF.